One and the same sample provided the 25 T cell receptor beta chains below, sequenced in a study of T cells in Graves' hyperthyroidism and ophthalmopathy. From RNA transcripts, TCR beta CDR3 regions were amplified. Researchers ran a first-round RT-PCR on the TCR CDR3 using the HTBI primer set. TCRdb called the multiplex PCR reads again in MiXCR, with one record for every CDR3 protein. The sample shows more than 500,000 distinct CDR3 sequences, approximately 14% of them seen only once. Sequenced: blood. These receptors all stem from a woman aged 40-49 years with Graves' hyperthyroidism.

The CDR3 spells CAWSVQGPSEQFF. DNA of the CDR3: TGTGCCTGGAGTGTACAAGGGCCCAGTGAGCAGTTCTTC. The V gene is TRBV30, the J gene TRBJ2-1; D is unclear. The CDR3 sequence is 13 residues long. Trimming removed 0 bases at V and 9 bases at J, with 12 bases between. The germline CDR1 and CDR2 sequences are GTSNPN and SVGIG (reference sequence).

This clonotype has just a few counts. The germline gene is not matched at one end of the junction; a read error may be the cause. This rearrangement joins TRBV25-1 to TRBJ1-1; no clear D. The CDR3 is 14 residues long. The germline V gene has CDR1 MGHDK and CDR2 SYGVNS. In DNA, the CDR3 is TGTGCCAGCAGTGGCTGGCAAAGGAACACTGAAGCTTCCTTT. Encoded protein: CASSGWQRNTEASF.

This clonotype was counted at least ten times. This chain uses TRBV7-2 with TRBJ2-2, with TRBD2 matching over 8 bases. This CDR3 is 15 amino acids long. The V segment lost 1 base and the J segment 3 bases; nucleotides outside the gene matches: 1. Germline-derived CDR1 and CDR2 are SGHTA and FQGNSA. The CDR3 DNA reads as TGTGCCAGCAGCTTAGTTAGCGGGGACACCGGGGAGCTGTTTTTT. This encodes CASSLVSGDTGELFF.

This clonotype was detected ten times or more. V is TRBV28 and J is TRBJ1-5; perhaps TRBD1 as D (5 bases). V shed 0 bases and J shed 0 bases, with 9 bases lying between them. Germline V gene sequence: CDR1 MDHEN, CDR2 SYDVKM. This CDR3 has 16 residues. CDR3 sequence reads: CASSLWGEASNQPQHF. CDR3 coding DNA: TGTGCCAGCAGTTTATGGGGGGAAGCTAGCAATCAGCCCCAGCATTTT. Complete variable domain (other parts from reference TRBV28 and TRBJ1-5): DVKVTQSSRYLVKRTGEKVFLECVQDMDHENMFWYRQDPGLGLRLIYFSYDVKMKEKGDIPEGYSVSREKKERFSLILESASTNQTSMYLCASSLWGEASNQPQHFGDGTRLSIL.

This clonotype has just a few counts. The CDR3 region has the DNA TGTGCCAGTAGTATCGGGGACAGTCAGCACTACGAGCAGTACTTC. Translation: CASSIGDSQHYEQYF. The chain joins TRBV19 to TRBJ2-7, with 7 bases that match TRBD1. Germline V CDR1 and CDR2: LNHDA, SQIVND (reference sequence). V trimming: 3 bases; J trimming: 3 bases; junction bases outside the gene matches: 8. CDR3 size: 15 residues.

This clonotype was observed at least ten times. The chain carries TRBV5-5 and TRBJ2-1; D might be TRBD2 (6 bases). The ends were cut back, 0 bases at V and 5 bases at J, with 15 bases in the middle. Germline V gives CDR1 SGHKS, CDR2 YYEKEE (reference sequence). This CDR3 region has 16 residues. In nucleotides, the CDR3 is TGTGCCAGCAGCTTGGCCCCGGGACTGGCCGACAATGAGCAGTTCTTC. Its translation: CASSLAPGLADNEQFF.

Ten or more counts support this clonotype. V is TRBV28 and J is TRBJ2-1; a weak D match, TRBD2 (6 bases). The V and J ends lost 6 bases and 6 bases respectively, with 12 bases between them. This CDR3 has 13 residues. Germline V gene data show CDR1 as MDHEN and CDR2 as SYDVKM. This CDR3 reads CASSGSLPNEQFF. In DNA form, the CDR3 reads TGTGCCAGCAGCGGGAGTTTGCCCAATGAGCAGTTCTTC.

As to this clonotype: This may arise from a read error, as a much more abundant clone is one base away. The chain uses TRBV20-1 and TRBJ1-1; perhaps TRBD1 as D (6 bases). Per the germline V gene, CDR1 is DFQATT and CDR2 is SNEGSKA (reference sequence). The CDR3 spans 14 residues. V shed 1 base and J shed 6 bases, with 15 bases lying between them. The chain's CDR3 is CSARGPDSLSEAFF. The CDR3 DNA follows: TGCAGTGCTAGAGGACCGGACAGTCTCTCTGAAGCTTTCTTT.

This clonotype turned up a few times. The chain recombines TRBV7-9 with TRBJ2-5; 13 bases line up with TRBD2. The germline gives CDR1 SEHNR, CDR2 FQNEAQ (reference sequence). The CDR3 runs to 18 residues. V gave up 6 bases and J gave up 1 base; unmatched junction bases: 11. CDR3 sequence (DNA): TGTGCCAGCAGTTACAATCCGGGACTAGCGGGACCCCAAGAGACCCAGTACTTC. It specifies CASSYNPGLAGPQETQYF.

This clonotype was observed many times. The V call is TRBV20-1, the J call TRBJ2-3; D remains ambiguous. V lost 1 base to trimming and J lost 3 bases, with 8 bases between them. The germline gives CDR1 DFQATT, CDR2 SNEGSKA (reference sequence). The CDR3 covers 13 residues. Written as DNA, the CDR3 is TGCAGTGCTAGAGCTACTGGGACAGATACGCAGTATTTT. This sequence encodes CSARATGTDTQYF.

Many counts were recorded for this clonotype. The chain uses TRBV20-1 and TRBJ2-3; 10 nucleotides match TRBD2. The germline V gene has CDR1 DFQATT and CDR2 SNEGSKA (reference sequence). The CDR3 spans 14 residues. V shed 6 bases, J shed 1 base, and the junction held 4 bases outside the gene matches. The CDR3 DNA follows: TGCAGTGCCCTAACTAGCGGGGGCACAGATACGCAGTATTTT. It yields the protein CSALTSGGTDTQYF.

The rearrangement links TRBV6-1 to TRBJ2-7, with D unresolved. Germline-derived CDR1 and CDR2 are MNHNS and SASEGT. Trimming took off 4 bases at V and 3 bases at J, with 13 bases between the two ends. This CDR3 has 14 residues. CDR3 loop: CASSGVGAGYEQYF. The CDR3 coding sequence is TGTGCCAGCAGTGGTGTGGGCGCCGGCTACGAGCAGTACTTC.

This clonotype has a handful of counts. The chain couples TRBV20-1 to TRBJ1-2; D not resolved. CDR1 is DFQATT and CDR2 is SNEGSKA in the germline V gene (reference sequence). With 6 bases removed from V and 4 bases from J, the gap between germline ends came to 18 bases. The CDR3 consists of 14 residues. This chain's CDR3 is CSAITGSASYGYTF. CDR3 DNA: TGCAGTGCAATTACTGGATCTGCCAGCTATGGCTACACCTTC.

This clonotype showed up just a few times. This chain joins TRBV28 and TRBJ2-5; D unclear. The CDR3 contains 15 residues. Germline V gene sequence: CDR1 MDHEN, CDR2 SYDVKM. V was shortened by 2 bases and J by 5 bases, with 15 bases between the two germline ends. CDR3 sequence reads: CASSLNSHLGETQYF. CDR3 DNA: TGTGCCAGCAGTTTAAACAGCCATTTGGGGGAGACCCAGTACTTC.

This clonotype was found a few times. The chain has TRBV19 and TRBJ2-6; a possible D gene is TRBD1 (6 bases). Per germline, CDR1 LNHDA and CDR2 SQIVND (reference sequence). V was cut by 3 bases and J by 0 bases, with 12 bases left in between. This CDR3 comprises 17 residues. The CDR3 DNA follows: TGTGCCAGTAGTATCTCAGGGGCGATCTCTGGGGCCAACGTCCTGACTTTC. Encoded protein: CASSISGAISGANVLTF.

About this clonotype: Being one base from a much bigger clone, this may be a read error. The chain links TRBV12-5 to TRBJ1-1; TRBD1 might be the D (5 bases). V was cut by 4 bases and J by 11 bases, with 20 bases left in between. The CDR3 is 14 residues long. CDR1 is LGHNT, CDR2 FRNRAP, per germline. The DNA of the CDR3 is TGTGCTAGTGGTTCGGCTCCCCCTGGGGGGGAGGCTTTCTTT. Protein: CASGSAPPGGEAFF.

The chain carries TRBV6-1 and TRBJ1-1; 7 bases agree with TRBD1. With 2 bases clipped from V and 3 bases from J, the junction kept 3 bases outside the gene matches. Germline V gives CDR1 MNHNS, CDR2 SASEGT. This CDR3 spans 14 amino acids. In nucleotides, the CDR3 is TGTGCCAGCAGTGAAACGGGACAGTACACTGAAGCTTTCTTT. Translation gives CASSETGQYTEAFF.

The sample holds many counts of this clonotype. V is TRBV7-8 and J is TRBJ2-7; 7 bases are shared with TRBD2. The CDR3 length is 15 residues. The V segment lost 1 base and the J segment 2 bases; nucleotides outside the gene matches: 5. The germline V gene has CDR1 SGHVS and CDR2 FQNEAQ. The CDR3 reads CASSLGPRGAYEQYF. CDR3 sequence (DNA): TGTGCCAGCAGCTTAGGCCCCCGGGGGGCCTACGAGCAGTACTTC.

This rearrangement joins TRBV4-1 to TRBJ1-1, with D perhaps matching TRBD1 (5 bases). This CDR3 region has 14 residues. Trimming removed 2 bases at V and 1 base at J, with 8 bases between. The V gene's germline CDR1 is MGHRA and CDR2 YSYEKL. The CDR3 protein is CASSQPDRNTEAFF. In nucleotides, the CDR3 is TGCGCCAGCAGCCAACCCGACAGGAACACTGAAGCTTTCTTT.

J is TRBJ2-5 and V is TRBV25-1, with D possibly TRBD1 on 6 matching bases. Germline V lookup: CDR1 MGHDK, CDR2 SYGVNS. V was trimmed by 1 base and J by 2 bases, leaving 8 bases between them. The CDR3 runs to 14 residues. The CDR3 DNA is TGTGCCAGCAGTGAATGGACAGCACAAGAGACCCAGTACTTC. This gives the protein CASSEWTAQETQYF. Drawing the rest from reference TRBV25-1 and TRBJ2-5, the complete variable domain is EADIYQTPRYLVIGTGKKITLECSQTMGHDKMYWYQQDPGMELHLIHYSYGVNSTEKGDLSSESTVSRIRTEHFPLTLESARPSHTSQYLCASSEWTAQETQYFGPGTRLLVL.

This clonotype was found once. CDR3 in amino acids: CASSQERSRASKFSPLHF. DNA of the CDR3: TGTGCCAGCAGCCAAGAAAGGAGCCGGGCCAGTAAGTTTTCACCCCTCCACTTT. The rearrangement uses TRBV3-1 and TRBJ1-6, with no clear D. Germline V gene sequence: CDR1 LGHDT, CDR2 YNNKEL (reference sequence). Trimming pared 0 bases from V and 9 bases from J, leaving 21 bases between. The CDR3 is 18 residues long.

A few counts support this clonotype. The V and J genes are TRBV20-1 and TRBJ2-3; 7 bases are a match to TRBD2. This CDR3 is 16 amino acids long. The germline gives CDR1 DFQATT, CDR2 SNEGSKA (reference sequence). J lost 4 bases, V lost 1 base, and 11 bases had no gene match. DNA of the CDR3: TGCAGTGCTAGAGGTCTTCGAGCGGGGCTGTCAGATACGCAGTATTTT. This translates into CSARGLRAGLSDTQYF.

This clonotype appeared many times. This sequence joins TRBV10-3 and TRBJ2-3, with TRBD2 identical over 8 bases. The germline V gene encodes CDR1 ENHRY and CDR2 SYGVKD. The trim removed 2 bases at V and 0 bases at J, leaving 4 bases unmatched. The CDR3 runs 16 residues. The CDR3 spells CAISEVASGSTDTQYF. CDR3 bases: TGTGCCATCAGTGAGGTGGCTAGCGGGAGCACAGATACGCAGTATTTT.

This clonotype appeared many times. The chain couples TRBV15 to TRBJ2-7; 9 bases fit TRBD2. The V and J ends lost 1 base and 5 bases, in that order; junction bases with no gene match: 24. This CDR3 comprises 21 residues. Germline V gene lookup returns CDR1 LNHNV and CDR2 YYDKDF (reference sequence). In DNA form, the CDR3 reads TGTGCCACCAGCAGAGCCCTGCCAGGGGTGGTAGCGGGAGACTCCGGCGACGAGCAGTACTTC. This encodes CATSRALPGVVAGDSGDEQYF.

The chain has TRBV30 and TRBJ2-1; 9 bases align to TRBD2. Germline V gives CDR1 GTSNPN, CDR2 SVGIG (reference sequence). J was trimmed by 4 bases and V by 3 bases; bases with no gene match: 1. CDR3 length: 13 amino acids. The CDR3 sequence: CAWRTSGYNEQFF. The CDR3 nucleotides read TGTGCCTGGAGGACTAGCGGTTACAATGAGCAGTTCTTC.